Shown below are 29 T cell receptor beta chains from a single sample sequenced in a study of beta chain features in type 1 diabetes. Study observations and caveats: Shorter TCRB CDR3s, moderately but significantly so, marked every one of the four CD4+ subsets in Type 1 diabetes patients.

As every portion of the isolated RNA was reverse transcribed, the sequencing read expressed TCRB transcripts. The method was immunoSEQ multiplex PCR; TCRdb's version includes in-frame clones alone and lacks a portion of them. In the table there are 250,000 or so clones, around 13% of which are singletons. The antigens these receptors bind are not known. The sequencing sample was made of naive CD4+ T cells from blood. The source is a man aged 25-40 years with type 1 diabetes.

This clone was found a few times. V is TRBV7-8 and J is TRBJ2-5; 7 bases fit TRBD1. The CDR3 totals 15 residues. Trimming at V came to 5 bases and at J to 6 bases, leaving 12 bases not matched to a gene. Germline CDR1 reads SGHVS; CDR2 reads FQNEAQ. The CDR3 protein is CASSPRGQAGKTQYF. The CDR3 DNA follows: TGTGCCAGCAGCCCAAGGGGGCAGGCAGGAAAGACCCAGTACTTC. The entire variable domain, with the rest obtained from reference TRBV7-8 and TRBJ2-5, is as follows: GAGVSQSPRYKVAKRGQDVALRCDPISGHVSLFWYQQALGQGPEFLTYFQNEAQLDKSGLPSDRFFAERPEGSVSTLKIQRTQQEDSAVYLCASSPRGQAGKTQYFGPGTRLLVL.

In regard to this clone: Other DNA variants within this sample encode the same CDR3. The chain recombines TRBV29-1 with TRBJ2-5; D is unresolved. The CDR3 totals 11 residues. CDR1 and CDR2 (germline): SQVTM, ANQGSEA. V lost 3 bases and J lost 2, with 4 bases in between. CDR3 amino acids: CSVDRQETQYF. The DNA of the CDR3 is TGCAGCGTTGATAGACAAGAGACCCAGTACTTC. The full variable domain, in which reference TRBV29-1 and TRBJ2-5 provide the parts outside the CDR3, is SAVISQKPSRDICQRGTSLTIQCQVDSQVTMMFWYRQQPGQSLTLIATANQGSEATYESGFVIDKFPISRPNLTFSTLTVSNMSPEDSSIYLCSVDRQETQYFGPGTRLLVL.

This clone occurred a few times. The V and J genes are TRBV6-6 and TRBJ2-1, with TRBD1 matching 7 bases. Trimming took 4 bases from V and 4 from J; bases not matched to a gene: 10. This CDR3 comprises 16 residues. Germline lookup yields CDR1 MNHNY and CDR2 SVGAGI (reference sequence). This CDR3 is CASSFKTGTVYNEQFF. CDR3 in DNA: TGTGCCAGCAGTTTCAAGACCGGGACAGTATACAATGAGCAGTTCTTC.

This clone has only a few counts. CDR3 bases: TGTGCCAGCAGGATGGACAGGGGCAACTACAATGAGCAGTTCTTC. It translates to CASRMDRGNYNEQFF. V usage is TRBV5-4 and J usage is TRBJ2-1; TRBD1 agrees at 9 bases. The length of the CDR3 is 15 residues. Germline lookup yields CDR1 SGHNT and CDR2 YYREEE (reference sequence). The V gene end was trimmed by 5 bases and the J gene end by 3 bases; junction bases not matched to a gene: 6. The variable domain in full, with the rest retrieved from reference TRBV5-4 and TRBJ2-1, is ETGVTQSPTHLIKTRGQQVTLRCSSQSGHNTVSWYQQALGQGPQFIFQYYREEENGRGNFPPRFSGLQFPNYSSELNVNALELDDSALYLCASRMDRGNYNEQFFGPGTRLTVL.

The chain's CDR3 is CASSLWDAGTNEKLFF. CDR3 DNA: TGTGCCAGCAGCTTATGGGACGCGGGGACTAATGAAAAACTGTTTTTT. This chain links TRBV7-9 with TRBJ1-4; D is perhaps TRBD1 (5 bases). V was shortened by 2 bases and J by 2 bases, with 12 bases between the two germline ends. This CDR3 is 16 amino acids long. From germline, CDR1 is SEHNR and CDR2 FQNEAQ (reference sequence).

In its sample, this clone was seen a few times. The chain carries TRBV25-1 and TRBJ1-1, with D unclear. Deletions cut 4 bases from V and 5 bases from J, with 8 bases between. The CDR3 has 12 amino acids. Germline values: CDR1 MGHDK, CDR2 SYGVNS. CDR3 sequence (DNA): TGTGCCAGCAGTGCGTCGCGGACTGAAGCTTTCTTT. It translates to CASSASRTEAFF.

In its sample, this clone was seen a few times. The rearrangement links TRBV7-2 to TRBJ2-1; 8 bases agree with TRBD2. There are 12 residues in the CDR3. The germline CDR1 and CDR2 sequences are SGHTA and FQGNSA. The J segment lost 9 bases and the V segment lost 5 bases, leaving 3 bases of the junction unmatched. The CDR3: CASSGSGIEQFF. CDR3 DNA sequence: TGTGCCAGCAGCGGTAGCGGGATTGAGCAGTTCTTC.

The rearrangement uses TRBV6-5 and TRBJ1-1, with a possible D match to TRBD1 (5 bases). V lost 5 bases, J lost 4 bases, and 11 bases lay in between. The CDR3 extends over 13 amino acids. Germline CDR1 is MNHEY and CDR2 is SVGAGI. In nucleotides, the CDR3 is TGTGCCAGCAGTGAACAGGTGTTCACTGAAGCTTTCTTT. This sequence encodes CASSEQVFTEAFF.

This clone was observed a few times. The chain has TRBV5-1 and TRBJ2-5, with 9 bases aligning to TRBD1. The germline CDR1 and CDR2 sequences are SGHRS and YFSETQ. V lost 3 bases to trimming and J lost 4 bases; unmatched junction nucleotides: 4. The length of the CDR3 is 14 residues. This chain's CDR3 is CASSSRTGAETQYF. CDR3 DNA sequence: TGCGCCAGCAGCTCCAGGACAGGGGCAGAGACCCAGTACTTC.

A few counts support this clone. The chain recombines TRBV19 with TRBJ1-2; 8 nucleotides agree with TRBD1. Germline-derived CDR1 and CDR2 are LNHDA and SQIVND (reference sequence). The V gene end was trimmed by 6 bases and the J gene end by 0 bases; junction bases not matched to a gene: 6. The CDR3 totals 15 residues. The CDR3: CASSSRGLANYGYTF. The DNA for the CDR3 is TGTGCCAGTAGCTCCAGGGGGCTCGCTAACTATGGCTACACCTTC.

In regard to this clone: The junction shows a germline mismatch at one end, possibly a read error. The rearrangement joins TRBV30 to TRBJ2-1, with TRBD2 matching over 7 bases. The CDR3 extends over 13 amino acids. Germline CDR1 reads GTSNPN; CDR2 reads SVGIG (reference sequence). The CDR3 spells CAWSVSGGVNVVF. For the CDR3, the DNA is TGTGCCTGGAGTGTATCGGGGGGAGTTAATGTCGTCTTC.

A few counts support this clone. The chain links TRBV30 to TRBJ1-2; D is unresolved. The CDR3 extends over 12 amino acids. The germline CDR1 and CDR2 sequences are GTSNPN and SVGIG (reference sequence). The V and J ends lost 0 bases and 5 bases respectively, with 7 bases between them. The CDR3 protein is CAWSVRRYGYTF. The CDR3 DNA reads TGTGCCTGGAGTGTACGCAGATATGGCTACACCTTC.

The gene calls are TRBV12-5 and TRBJ1-2; no firm D call. Germline assignment: CDR1 LGHNT and CDR2 FRNRAP. The CDR3 extends over 18 amino acids. With 0 bases removed from V and 4 bases from J, the gap between germline ends came to 21 bases. The CDR3 spells CASGLVLGSEGGLYGYTF. CDR3 coding DNA: TGTGCTAGTGGTTTGGTACTCGGGTCTGAGGGAGGTCTCTATGGCTACACCTTC.

This clone has more than one count but fewer than ten. Additional DNA sequences in this sample encode the identical CDR3. The V and J genes are TRBV29-1 and TRBJ1-4; D perhaps matches TRBD1 (5 bases). The CDR3 runs to 13 residues. V lost 5 bases to trimming and J lost 4 bases, with 11 bases between them. Germline V gives CDR1 SQVTM, CDR2 ANQGSEA. The DNA for the CDR3 is TGCAGCGTTCGGCAGGGCAATAATGAAAAACTGTTTTTT. This encodes CSVRQGNNEKLFF.

The V and J genes are TRBV30 and TRBJ1-2; TRBD1 aligns across 11 bases. The V gene's germline CDR1 is GTSNPN and CDR2 SVGIG (reference sequence). V lost 4 bases and J lost 6; bases outside the gene matches: 10. The CDR3 covers 15 residues. The chain's CDR3 is CAWIYKDRGRNGYTF. The DNA of the CDR3 is TGTGCCTGGATCTACAAGGACAGGGGGCGGAATGGCTACACCTTC.

This clone was recorded a few times. The rearrangement links TRBV11-2 to TRBJ2-5; a possible D gene is TRBD1 (5 bases). The V gene lost 1 base and the J gene lost 0 bases, with 12 bases spanning the gap. The CDR3 runs to 16 residues. Germline-derived CDR1 and CDR2 are SGHAT and FQNNGV. The chain's CDR3 is CASSLAGRAYQETQYF. Written as DNA, the CDR3 is TGTGCCAGCAGCTTAGCGGGCAGGGCGTACCAAGAGACCCAGTACTTC.

The chain links TRBV19 to TRBJ2-1; 15 bases are a match to TRBD2. This CDR3 spans 20 amino acids. Germline-derived CDR1 and CDR2 are LNHDA and SQIVND (reference sequence). Trimming cost V 3 bases and J 0 bases; bases outside gene matches: 9. Here the CDR3 DNA reads TGTGCCAGTAGTATCACCGGGACTAGCGGGAGGTTAAGCTCCTACAATGAGCAGTTCTTC. Its protein is CASSITGTSGRLSSYNEQFF.

This clone was seen a handful of times. The chain uses TRBV4-1 and TRBJ1-4; D is undetermined. V shed 3 bases and J shed 2 bases, with 4 bases lying between them. Germline CDR1 and CDR2: MGHRA and YSYEKL. This CDR3 contains 13 residues. DNA of the CDR3: TGCGCCAGCAGCCACGGGACTAATGAAAAACTGTTTTTT. This encodes CASSHGTNEKLFF.

This clone was seen more than once but under ten times. The V call is TRBV7-9, the J call TRBJ1-1; TRBD1 is a possible D gene (5 bases). CDR3 length: 15 residues. CDR1 is SEHNR, CDR2 FQNEAQ, per germline (reference sequence). The V gene lost 6 bases and the J gene lost 2 bases, with 16 bases spanning the gap. CDR3: CASRPGAGLNTEAFF. DNA for the CDR3: TGTGCCAGCAGACCCGGAGCAGGGCTAAACACTGAAGCTTTCTTT.

This clone occurred a few times. The genes are TRBV6-1 and TRBJ2-3; 7 bases align to TRBD1. In germline, CDR1 is MNHNS, CDR2 SASEGT. The CDR3 runs 17 residues. The V and J ends lost 3 bases and 1 base, in that order; junction bases with no gene match: 10. The CDR3 loop is CASSDLSGGTRTDTQYF. For the CDR3, the DNA is TGTGCCAGCAGTGACTTATCAGGGGGTACCCGCACAGATACGCAGTATTTT.

About this clone itself: The same CDR3 also results from other DNA sequences found in this sample. The gene calls are TRBV7-9 and TRBJ1-1; D possibly corresponds to TRBD1 (5 bases). Germline V gene lookup returns CDR1 SEHNR and CDR2 FQNEAQ (reference sequence). The CDR3 extends over 13 amino acids. Between the trimmed V and J ends, which lost 4 bases and 1 base, there was a span of 7 bases. DNA of the CDR3: TGTGCCAGCAGCTCCCAGGGGAACACTGAAGCTTTCTTT. Translated: CASSSQGNTEAFF.

The sample holds a few counts of this clone. The rearrangement links TRBV2 to TRBJ1-2; 9 positions match TRBD1. After removal of 4 bases from V and 1 base from J, the junction contained 10 bases not matched to a gene. The CDR3 contains 17 residues. Germline-derived CDR1 and CDR2 are SNHLY and FYNNEI. In DNA, the CDR3 is TGTGCCAGCAGTGTAGGGACAGGGAGTTGGGGTAACTATGGCTACACCTTC. Protein: CASSVGTGSWGNYGYTF.

V gene TRBV5-4 combines with J gene TRBJ2-5, with 9 bases identical to TRBD2. The CDR3 contains 16 residues. Unmatched junction bases numbered 7, after V lost 0 bases and J lost 4 bases. CDR1 is SGHNT and CDR2 is YYREEE in the germline V gene (reference sequence). CDR3 DNA sequence: TGTGCCAGCAGCTTGGGGGGCGGGAGGGCCGGAGAGACCCAGTACTTC. Its translation: CASSLGGGRAGETQYF.

The V call is TRBV18, the J call TRBJ2-7; TRBD2 aligns across 10 bases. Germline lookup yields CDR1 KGHSH and CDR2 LQKENI. J lost 0 bases, V lost 0 bases, and 2 bases had no gene match. The CDR3 totals 16 residues. The CDR3 here is CASSPPEREGSYEQYF. Here the CDR3 DNA reads TGTGCCAGCTCACCACCGGAGCGGGAGGGCTCCTACGAGCAGTACTTC.

This chain joins TRBV5-1 and TRBJ1-2; maybe TRBD1 (6 bases). V lost 0 bases, J lost 1 base, and 7 bases lay in between. Germline CDR1 and CDR2: SGHRS and YFSETQ. This CDR3 has 14 residues. The CDR3 bases are TGCGCCAGCAGCTTGGAGGACAGTAACTATGGCTACACCTTC. Translated, it gives CASSLEDSNYGYTF.

V gene TRBV25-1 combines with J gene TRBJ2-5; 7 positions agree with TRBD1. Trimming at V came to 2 bases and at J to 4 bases, leaving 4 bases not matched to a gene. The CDR3 spans 14 residues. Germline V CDR1 and CDR2: MGHDK, SYGVNS. CDR3 sequence (DNA): TGTGCCAGCAGTGAACACAGGGGCGCAGAGACCCAGTACTTC. This codes for CASSEHRGAETQYF.

This clone has more than one count but fewer than ten. The chain joins TRBV5-4 to TRBJ2-2; TRBD1 matches 8 bases. CDR1 and CDR2 from the germline V gene are SGHNT and YYREEE (reference sequence). The CDR3 is made up of 17 amino acids. The junction had 12 bases not matched to a gene; V was cut back by 4 bases and J by 4 bases. CDR3 bases: TGTGCCAGCAGCGCTGAATCAGGGGGCAGGGGCACCGGGGAGCTGTTTTTT. The encoded protein is CASSAESGGRGTGELFF. Full variable domain (rest looked up from reference TRBV5-4 and TRBJ2-2): ETGVTQSPTHLIKTRGQQVTLRCSSQSGHNTVSWYQQALGQGPQFIFQYYREEENGRGNFPPRFSGLQFPNYSSELNVNALELDDSALYLCASSAESGGRGTGELFFGEGSRLTVL.

The chain employs TRBV29-1 and TRBJ1-4, with D perhaps matching TRBD1 (5 bases). The CDR3 length is 13 residues. V lost 3 bases and J 7 bases, leaving 12 bases between the germline ends. Germline V gives CDR1 SQVTM, CDR2 ANQGSEA. The CDR3, as DNA: TGCAGCGTTGATTTGGCAGGGCCTGAAAAACTGTTTTTT. Protein product: CSVDLAGPEKLFF. Variable domain in full (rest from reference TRBV29-1 and TRBJ1-4): SAVISQKPSRDICQRGTSLTIQCQVDSQVTMMFWYRQQPGQSLTLIATANQGSEATYESGFVIDKFPISRPNLTFSTLTVSNMSPEDSSIYLCSVDLAGPEKLFFGSGTQLSVL.

This chain connects TRBV18 to TRBJ2-1; 12 nucleotides line up with TRBD2. The trim removed 4 bases at V and 4 bases at J, leaving 2 bases unmatched. Per germline, CDR1 KGHSH and CDR2 LQKENI. The CDR3 has 15 residues. The CDR3 loop is CASSQTSGGYNEQFF. CDR3 in DNA: TGTGCCAGCTCACAAACTAGCGGGGGGTACAATGAGCAGTTCTTC.